The 29 T cell receptor beta chains reported below all come from one sample, sequenced in a study of blood T cell repertoires in COVID-19. Only in-frame clones appear in the TCRdb table, and some are missing; sequencing was by immunoSEQ multiplex PCR. This sample has roughly 200,000 clones, with around 88% found just once. Sequenced sample: peripheral blood. The receptor set was obtained from a man aged 40-55 years with active or convalescent COVID-19.

This rearrangement joins TRBV21-1 to TRBJ2-7; whether TRBD1, the table's D call, matches the DNA was not checked. TRBV21-1 is an annotated pseudogene. CDR3 size: 15 residues. CDR3 amino acids: CASSKGQGQINEQYF. The DNA of the CDR3 is TGTGCCAGCAGCAAGGGACAGGGACAGATCAACGAGCAGTACTTC.

The gene calls are TRBV7-2 and TRBJ2-7, with D unresolved. The germline V gene encodes CDR1 SGHTA and CDR2 FQGNSA. V lost 0 bases and J 2 bases, leaving 8 bases between the germline ends. CDR3 length equals 14 residues. The CDR3 bases are TGTGCCAGCAGCTTAGCCGTAGAGACCTACGAGCAGTACTTC. Residues: CASSLAVETYEQYF.

The rearrangement joins TRBV6-2 or TRBV6-3 to TRBJ1-1; possibly TRBD1 for D (5 bases). Trimming stripped 6 bases from V and 0 bases from J, with 14 bases between. The length of the CDR3 is 15 residues. Germline CDR1 is MNHEY and CDR2 is SVGEGT. The DNA for the CDR3 is TGTGCCAGCAGCCAGACAGAACTCATGAACACTGAAGCTTTCTTT. It yields the protein CASSQTELMNTEAFF.

The chain couples TRBV3-1 (or the pseudogene TRBV3-2) to TRBJ1-3; tentatively, D is TRBD1 (6 bases). Germline CDR1 reads LGHDT; CDR2 reads YNNKEL (reference sequence). Deletions cut 6 bases from V and 1 base from J, with 10 bases between. The CDR3 is made up of 14 amino acids. Here the CDR3 DNA reads TGTGCCAGCAGTCATACAGGGTCTGGAAACACCATATATTTT. It yields the protein CASSHTGSGNTIYF.

This rearrangement joins TRBV7-9 to TRBJ1-3; 7 bases are a match to TRBD1. The CDR3 runs to 18 residues. Germline CDR1 is SEHNR and CDR2 is FQNEAQ (reference sequence). The J segment lost 1 base and the V segment lost 5 bases, leaving 14 bases of the junction unmatched. CDR3 nucleotides: TGTGCCAGCAGCCCCCCGAGACAGGGAAACGTATCTGGAAACACCATATATTTT. This translates into CASSPPRQGNVSGNTIYF.

The chain links TRBV9 to TRBJ2-1; 7 positions agree with TRBD1. Germline V CDR1 and CDR2: SGDLS, YYNGEE. V lost 3 bases and J lost 8; bases outside the gene matches: 5. This CDR3 is 13 amino acids long. CDR3 residues: CASSGQGSYEQFF. CDR3 nucleotide sequence: TGTGCCAGCAGCGGACAGGGTAGCTATGAGCAGTTCTTC. Full variable domain (outside the CDR3, taken from reference TRBV9 and TRBJ2-1): DSGVTQTPKHLITATGQRVTLRCSPRSGDLSVYWYQQSLDQGLQFLIQYYNGEERAKGNILERFSAQQFPDLHSELNLSSLELGDSALYFCASSGQGSYEQFFGPGTRLTVL.

The rearrangement uses TRBV30 and TRBJ1-6, with D perhaps matching TRBD1 (5 bases). This CDR3 contains 14 residues. Germline V gives CDR1 GTSNPN, CDR2 SVGIG (reference sequence). V gave up 3 bases and J gave up 5 bases, with 11 bases separating them. The CDR3 DNA reads TGTGCCTGGAGCGAGGAGGGGCATAATTCACCCCTCCACTTT. It translates to CAWSEEGHNSPLHF.

This sequence joins TRBV24-1 and TRBJ1-2; D gene ambiguous. The CDR3 has 15 residues. Trimming removed 3 bases from V and 6 bases from J, with 16 bases in between. Germline V gene sequence: CDR1 KGHDR, CDR2 SFDVKD. CDR3 bases: TGTGCCACCAGTGATCCCTTTACGGACTGGGATGGCTACACCTTC. Translation: CATSDPFTDWDGYTF.

This rearrangement joins TRBV2 to TRBJ2-7; tentative D call: TRBD1 (6 bases). CDR1 and CDR2 from the germline V gene are SNHLY and FYNNEI. This CDR3 has 12 residues. The V and J ends lost 6 bases and 4 bases respectively, with 10 bases between them. The DNA of the CDR3 is TGTGCCAGCAGAGGACAGTTATACGAGCAGTACTTC. Encoded protein: CASRGQLYEQYF.

The CDR3 DNA follows: TGTGCCAGCAGCTCAAGACAGACGGATAATTCACCCCTCCACTTT. Protein product: CASSSRQTDNSPLHF. The genes are TRBV2 and TRBJ1-6; D perhaps matches TRBD1 (5 bases). Germline V gene lookup returns CDR1 SNHLY and CDR2 FYNNEI. The CDR3 totals 15 residues. Trimming removed 6 bases at V and 5 bases at J, with 14 bases between. Drawing the rest from reference TRBV2 and TRBJ1-6, the complete variable domain is EPEVTQTPSHQVTQMGQEVILRCVPISNHLYFYWYRQILGQKVEFLVSFYNNEISEKSEIFDDQFSVERPDGSNFTLKIRSTKLEDSAMYFCASSSRQTDNSPLHFGNGTRLTVT.

The CDR3, as DNA: TGTGCCTGGAGTGTTGGCGGGGGAATCTACGAGCAGTACTTC. Protein sequence: CAWSVGGGIYEQYF. The chain carries TRBV30 and TRBJ2-7, with 7 positions matching TRBD2. Germline lookup yields CDR1 GTSNPN and CDR2 SVGIG (reference sequence). V lost 0 bases and J lost 3; bases outside the gene matches: 5. There are 14 residues in the CDR3. The variable domain in full, completed from reference TRBV30 and TRBJ2-7, reads SQTIHQWPATLVQPVGSPLSLECTVEGTSNPNLYWYRQAAGRGLQLLFYSVGIGQISSEVPQNLSASRPQDRQFILSSKKLLLSDSGFYLCAWSVGGGIYEQYFGPGTRLTVT.

This clone turned up a few times. The chain combines TRBV30 with TRBJ1-3; D remains unclear. The V and J ends lost 0 bases and 0 bases respectively, with 15 bases between them. The CDR3 runs to 17 residues. Germline values: CDR1 GTSNPN, CDR2 SVGIG (reference sequence). In DNA form, the CDR3 reads TGTGCCTGGAGTGTATATCGCCAGACTGACTCTGGAAACACCATATATTTT. As protein: CAWSVYRQTDSGNTIYF.

The DNA of the CDR3 is TGTGCCAGCAGCGCAAGGACAGGAGAGAATGAAAAACTGTTTTTT. It translates to CASSARTGENEKLFF. This chain links TRBV11-1 with TRBJ1-4, with 7 bases that match TRBD1. The CDR3 consists of 15 residues. Germline CDR1 SGHAT, CDR2 FQDESV (reference sequence). The ends lost 5 bases at V and 5 bases at J; junction bases unmatched: 8.

The chain recombines TRBV15 with TRBJ2-1, with D unclear. The V end was cut by 0 bases, the J end by 5 bases, with 11 bases between. CDR1 and CDR2 from the germline V gene are LNHNV and YYDKDF (reference sequence). This CDR3 is 15 amino acids long. The DNA of the CDR3 is TGTGCCACCAGCAGAGAAATGACTGTCAACAATGAGCAGTTCTTC. It encodes CATSREMTVNNEQFF.

The rearrangement joins TRBV7-2 to TRBJ1-2; 11 bases line up with TRBD1. Germline CDR1 is SGHTA and CDR2 is FQGNSA. This CDR3 comprises 14 residues. Trimming cost V 5 bases and J 2 bases; bases outside gene matches: 1. The CDR3 spells CASSGTGGNYGYTF. The CDR3 nucleotides are TGTGCCAGCAGCGGGACAGGGGGAAACTATGGCTACACCTTC.

The chain recombines TRBV19 with TRBJ2-7, with TRBD2 identical over 11 bases. The V gene's germline CDR1 is LNHDA and CDR2 SQIVND (reference sequence). This CDR3 is built from 16 residues. V gave up 5 bases and J gave up 3 bases; unmatched junction bases: 9. The CDR3 here is CASSDDGTSGVYEQYF. In DNA form, the CDR3 reads TGTGCCAGTAGTGATGACGGGACTAGCGGAGTCTACGAGCAGTACTTC.

The chain joins TRBV24-1 to TRBJ1-1, with D perhaps TRBD1 (6 bases). The CDR3 is made up of 14 amino acids. The V gene's germline CDR1 is KGHDR and CDR2 SFDVKD. The V gene lost 5 bases and the J gene lost 4 bases, with 13 bases spanning the gap. The CDR3 sequence is CATSATDRSTEAFF. DNA for the CDR3: TGTGCCACCAGTGCTACGGACAGAAGCACTGAAGCTTTCTTT.

The V call is TRBV19, the J call TRBJ1-5; no reliable D call. In germline, CDR1 is LNHDA, CDR2 SQIVND (reference sequence). Trimming removed 5 bases from V and 7 bases from J, with 12 bases in between. The CDR3 has 13 amino acids. Written as DNA, the CDR3 is TGTGCCAGTAGTCCCGAGATCGGGCAGCCCCAGCATTTT. This encodes CASSPEIGQPQHF.

The chain uses TRBV5-4 and TRBJ2-2, with TRBD2 matching over 8 bases. This CDR3 has 16 residues. J lost 6 bases, V lost 0 bases, and 7 bases had no gene match. CDR1 SGHNT and CDR2 YYREEE come from the germline V gene (reference sequence). The chain's CDR3 is CASSLDLGTRAGELFF. DNA of the CDR3: TGTGCCAGCAGCTTGGATTTAGGGACTAGGGCCGGGGAGCTGTTTTTT. Filled out from reference TRBV5-4 and TRBJ2-2, the complete variable domain reads ETGVTQSPTHLIKTRGQQVTLRCSSQSGHNTVSWYQQALGQGPQFIFQYYREEENGRGNFPPRFSGLQFPNYSSELNVNALELDDSALYLCASSLDLGTRAGELFFGEGSRLTVL.

In its sample, this clone was seen once. The chain is built from TRBV3-1 (or the pseudogene TRBV3-2) and TRBJ1-5; no reliable D call. Germline V CDR1 and CDR2: LGHDT, YNNKEL (reference sequence). With 1 base removed from V and 5 bases from J, the gap between germline ends came to 12 bases. This CDR3 has 15 amino acids. CDR3 coding DNA: TGTGCCAGCAGCCAAGGAAGCGAACGATATCAGCCCCAGCATTTT. Its translation: CASSQGSERYQPQHF.

The gene calls are TRBV9 and TRBJ1-2, with TRBD1 as a possible D gene (6 bases). The length of the CDR3 is 16 residues. CDR1 and CDR2 from the germline V gene are SGDLS and YYNGEE. V was pared by 0 bases and J by 8 bases, with 20 bases between. The CDR3 DNA sequence: TGTGCCAGCAGCGTAGACCTCTTGGGGACACGAAGGGGCTACACCTTC. Its translation: CASSVDLLGTRRGYTF.

V and J are TRBV3-1 (or the pseudogene TRBV3-2) and TRBJ2-5; 8 positions agree with TRBD2. V trimming: 4 bases; J trimming: 2 bases; junction bases outside the gene matches: 12. The CDR3 is 17 residues long. CDR1 LGHDT and CDR2 YNNKEL come from the germline V gene (reference sequence). The CDR3 loop reads CASSRDLASGLQETQYF. DNA for the CDR3: TGTGCCAGCAGCCGCGATTTGGCTAGCGGGTTACAAGAGACCCAGTACTTC.

The chain has TRBV5-4 and TRBJ1-1; D gene unclear. Germline V gene lookup returns CDR1 SGHNT and CDR2 YYREEE (reference sequence). V was clipped by 4 bases and J by 0 bases, with 13 bases between them. The CDR3 is made up of 15 amino acids. This chain's CDR3 is CASSEGGYMNTEAFF. The CDR3, as DNA: TGTGCCAGCAGCGAGGGCGGATACATGAACACTGAAGCTTTCTTT.

The chain combines TRBV5-6 with TRBJ1-3, with 9 bases lining up with TRBD1. V lost 4 bases and J lost 3; bases outside the gene matches: 5. The CDR3 sequence is 15 residues long. CDR1 and CDR2 from the germline V gene are SGHDT and YYEEEE. Here the CDR3 DNA reads TGTGCCAGCAGCCCAGGGACAGGGATTGGAAACACCATATATTTT. Its protein is CASSPGTGIGNTIYF.

V and J are TRBV5-1 and TRBJ2-3; 9 bases line up with TRBD2. The CDR3 spans 15 residues. The J segment lost 6 bases and the V segment lost 0 bases, leaving 5 bases of the junction unmatched. Per the germline V gene, CDR1 is SGHRS and CDR2 is YFSETQ. The CDR3 DNA reads TGCGCCAGCAGCTTGGCTGCGGGGGGGCCGGATACGCAGTATTTT. Residues: CASSLAAGGPDTQYF.

V gene TRBV29-1 combines with J gene TRBJ2-3; 10 bases match TRBD2. CDR3 length: 14 residues. Trimming took 6 bases from V and 0 from J; bases not matched to a gene: 3. The germline CDR1 and CDR2 sequences are SQVTM and ANQGSEA. CDR3 region: CSVPTSGSTDTQYF. The CDR3 coding sequence is TGCAGCGTCCCGACTAGCGGGAGCACAGATACGCAGTATTTT.

This sequence joins TRBV5-1 and TRBJ2-5; TRBD2 is a possible D gene (6 bases). V was clipped by 3 bases and J by 5 bases, with 11 bases between them. Per germline, CDR1 SGHRS and CDR2 YFSETQ. The CDR3 contains 13 residues. As DNA, the CDR3 is TGCGCCAGCAGCTGGGACTCGGGGGAGACCCAGTACTTC. Translating gives CASSWDSGETQYF.

The chain uses TRBV19 and TRBJ1-3; the match to TRBD1 covers 7 bases. V shed 7 bases, J shed 5 bases, and the junction held 5 bases outside the gene matches. The CDR3 contains 13 residues. From germline, CDR1 is LNHDA and CDR2 SQIVND (reference sequence). The CDR3 DNA follows: TGTGCCAGTACCGAACAGGGGCGAAACACCATATATTTT. Its translation is CASTEQGRNTIYF.

The chain recombines TRBV6-5 with TRBJ1-5; D gene ambiguous. The germline gives CDR1 MNHEY, CDR2 SVGAGI. The CDR3 spans 15 residues. Trimming pared 6 bases from V and 0 bases from J, leaving 12 bases between. CDR3 coding DNA: TGTGCCAGCAGCTCAGACACTTATAGCAATCAGCCCCAGCATTTT. Protein sequence: CASSSDTYSNQPQHF.